Listed below are T cell receptor beta chains from one sample, sequenced in a study of blood T cell repertoires in COVID-19. Some clones are missing from TCRdb's copy, which holds only in-frame ones; the method was immunoSEQ multiplex PCR. The repertoire holds under 250,000 clones, with 70% to 90% as singletons. Sequencing was performed on peripheral blood. The origin of the receptors is a woman aged 50 to 60 with active or convalescent COVID-19. CDR3s include the opening cysteine and the closing phenylalanine or tryptophan. A D gene is named only where the DNA matches it firmly. Clone size is not always given. Where it is, it says once, few, many or a class for expanded clones.

>TRBJ2-1|few|TRBD2|TRBV2
CASSERLADNNEQFF
TGTGCCAGCAGCGAGAGACTAGCGGACAACAATGAGCAGTTCTTC
>TRBJ2-1|-|TRBD2|TRBV29-1
CSVENGGAYNEQFF
TGCAGCGTTGAAAACGGGGGGGCCTACAATGAGCAGTTCTTC
>TRBJ1-4|-|-|TRBV28
CASSERGNEKLFF
TGTGCCAGCAGTGAAAGGGGTAATGAAAAACTGTTTTTT
>TRBJ2-7|-|-|TRBV12-3/TRBV12-4
CASSVTGPYEQYF
TGTGCCAGCAGTGTCACAGGTCCCTACGAGCAGTACTTC
>TRBJ2-5|-|-|TRBV27
CASRPGVWETQYF
TGTGCCAGCAGACCTGGAGTTTGGGAGACCCAGTACTTC
>TRBJ1-2|-|TRBD1|TRBV7-6
CASSFGRTGGAYGYTF
TGTGCCAGCAGCTTCGGTCGGACAGGGGGTGCCTATGGCTACACCTTC
>TRBJ2-2|-|-|TRBV10-1
CASSEGRGTGELFF
TGCGCCAGCAGTGAGGGTCGGGGCACCGGGGAGCTGTTTTTT
>TRBJ1-5|-|-|TRBV7-9
CASSLEGARNQPQHF
TGTGCCAGCAGTCTGGAAGGAGCCCGTAATCAGCCCCAGCATTTT
>TRBJ1-6|-|TRBD1|TRBV5-1
CASSPGQGYSPLHF
TGCGCCAGCAGCCCCGGACAGGGATATTCACCCCTCCACTTT
>TRBJ1-3|-|-|TRBV5-1
CASSLSGPSPLGNTIYF
TGCGCCAGCAGCCTCAGTGGGCCTAGCCCCCTAGGAAACACCATATATTTT
>TRBJ1-1|-|-|TRBV15
CATSRDIGKGGEAFF
TGTGCCACCAGCAGAGATATCGGGAAGGGAGGTGAAGCTTTCTTT
>TRBJ1-2|-|-|TRBV5-1
CASSLAGDVWGPSGYTF
TGCGCCAGCAGCTTGGCCGGCGACGTTTGGGGGCCGAGCGGCTACACCTTC
>TRBJ1-2|once|-|TRBV7-9
CASSLTSSDYGYTF
TGTGCCAGCAGCTTGACCTCAAGCGACTATGGCTACACCTTC
>TRBJ2-1|-|-|TRBV24-1
CATSESGLNSNEQFF
TGTGCCACCAGTGAAAGTGGGCTAAATAGCAATGAGCAGTTCTTC
>TRBJ1-1|once|-|TRBV28
CASSLDRENTEAFF
TGTGCCAGCAGCTTGGACAGAGAGAACACTGAAGCTTTCTTT
>TRBJ1-5|-|-|TRBV5-1
CASSSGSGYNQPQHF
TGCGCCAGCAGCTCGGGTTCGGGATACAATCAGCCCCAGCATTTT
>TRBJ2-7|-|-|TRBV19
CASSVTKSYEQYF
TGTGCCAGTAGTGTGACAAAAAGCTACGAGCAGTACTTC
>TRBJ2-7|-|TRBD2|TRBV7-9
CASSFSGTSREQYF
TGTGCCAGCAGCTTTAGCGGGACGTCCCGCGAGCAGTACTTC
>TRBJ2-1|once|-|TRBV5-1
CASSPTGSEQFF
TGCGCCAGCAGCCCAACAGGGAGTGAGCAGTTCTTC
>TRBJ2-1|once|TRBD1|TRBV7-2
CASSRTGGGHEQFF
TGTGCCAGCAGCAGGACAGGGGGCGGCCATGAGCAGTTCTTC
>TRBJ1-1|-|-|TRBV19
CASSIRGAHTEAFF
TGTGCCAGTAGTATTCGGGGGGCGCACACTGAAGCTTTCTTT
>TRBJ2-7|-|-|TRBV4-1
CASSQDFGGRTYEQYF
TGCGCCAGCAGCCAAGATTTTGGCGGTCGCACCTACGAGCAGTACTTC
>TRBJ2-5|few|TRBD2|TRBV5-5
CASSLRLAGGLRETQYF
TGTGCCAGCAGCCTCAGACTAGCGGGGGGCCTAAGGGAGACCCAGTACTTC
>TRBJ1-2|-|TRBD1|TRBV5-4
CASSLEGTGIGYTF
TGTGCCAGCAGCCTGGAGGGGACAGGGATCGGCTACACCTTC
>TRBJ1-2|-|-|TRBV5-4
CASSLNPGDYGYTF
TGTGCCAGCAGCTTGAATCCGGGAGACTATGGCTACACCTTC
>TRBJ2-3|-|-|TRBV9
CASSVGAGTPSTDTQYF
TGTGCCAGCAGCGTAGGGGCGGGGACTCCTAGCACAGATACGCAGTATTTT
>TRBJ2-7|-|TRBD1|TRBV4-1
CASSGLSIRGYEQYF
TGCGCCAGCAGCGGTCTCTCGATCAGGGGGTACGAGCAGTACTTC
>TRBJ1-6|once|TRBD1|TRBV27
CASSFRGTGLSNSPLHF
TGTGCCAGCAGTTTTAGAGGGACAGGGTTATCTAATTCACCCCTCCACTTT
>TRBJ1-5|-|-|TRBV6-5
CASSYSGNSNQPQHF
TGTGCCAGCAGTTACTCGGGCAATAGCAATCAGCCCCAGCATTTT
>TRBJ1-1|many|-|TRBV24-1
CATSDSVEDTEAFF
TGTGCCACCAGTGATTCAGTGGAGGACACTGAAGCTTTCTTT